Included here is one T cell receptor (beta chain) sequence, with context. Its cognate antigen has yet to be identified. Base qualities are not provided; no much larger clone lies one nucleotide away. This sample is drawn from a study of Graves' ophthalmopathy and Graves' hyperthyroidism (dated by TCRdb to 2016 to 2018). Broadly, across the study: Peripheral blood was collected before any treatment was given, at the time of initial diagnosis. In total, over 130 blood samples were TCR-sequenced: around 42 ophthalmopathy, roughly 80 hyperthyroidism and roughly 17 hyperthyroidism-to-ophthalmopathy patients. An independent validation cohort was composed of roughly 19 hyperthyroidism patients and around 16 patients who later progressed from hyperthyroidism to ophthalmopathy. The study used signatures of the TCR beta repertoire to tell Graves' ophthalmopathy apart from Graves' hyperthyroidism and to predict which patients would progress to ophthalmopathy. T-cell repertoires of thyroid tissue and blood were compared in more than five hyperthyroidism patients. To explore V-J signatures that separate ophthalmopathy from hyperthyroidism, a discovery set of about 98 patients was enrolled, consisting of 40 to 45 with ophthalmopathy and roughly 60 with stable hyperthyroidism. Following sample collection, hyperthyroidism patients were given methimazole at a starting dose of 30 mg daily, and ophthalmopathy patients were given high-dose intravenous methylprednisolone.

The paper's findings and limits, for the study overall: Among expanded thyroid clonotypes with frequency above 0.001, most also showed up in blood, which suggests that blood repertoires may reflect the thyroid immune response. No statistical method was used to predetermine the sample size, and group allocation was not hidden from the investigators. In cross-validation, the 13-signature model distinguished ophthalmopathy from stable hyperthyroidism with 85% to 90% sensitivity and almost 83% specificity, and in the test set the corresponding values were 80% and 75%. In validation, the model predicted ophthalmopathy progression with 70.59% sensitivity and roughly 72% specificity; some twelve predicted patients were CT-confirmed with GO in a median of approximately six months.

For repertoire sequencing, TCR beta CDR3 regions were amplified from RNA transcripts. The first round was an RT-PCR using HTBI primers with the Qiagen OneStep RT-PCR kit, and this first round was followed by a second-round multiplex PCR, then size selection and purification. Sequencing of the libraries was carried out on an Illumina HiSeq2000 in paired-end mode with 100 bp reads. For the original study's pipeline: Reads were processed with SOAPnuke, discarding reads with adapters, uncalled bases, mean Phred below 15, or no exact constant-primer or identifier match. COPE v1.2.5 was used to merge the high-quality paired reads. Unique nucleotide sequences were defined as clonotypes and aligned to IMGT TRB V, D and J references using MiTCR v1.1. The analysis was limited to V-J combinations with a frequency above 0.0001, which together covered around 99% of the repertoires. A TCR clonal expansion and chaos score per V-J combination was defined as the ratio of F50 clonal expansion to chaos observed in the TCRdist matrix. Welch's t-statistics and random forest were used to reduce the features to about a dozen V-J combinations, which were then used as input to a naive Bayes classifier. Thyroid-blood repertoire similarity was quantified with the Morisita-Horn index. Starting from the raw public reads, TCRdb applied fastp trimming at Q25, assembled clones with MiXCR and retained in-frame beta chains. Each entry merges the rows of one CDR3 protein and shows their most common DNA and genes. TCRdb, not the original authors, processed these V and J calls. The sample table contains about 340,000 distinct CDR3 sequences; only one count was recorded for roughly 17% of them. Around 12% of the sample is in the top ten clones.

Ophthalmopathy patients had moderately to severely active disease, Clinical Activity Score of at least 3, NOSPECS grade of at least 4, and disease duration under 3 months. Patients with other autoimmune diseases, uncontrolled infections, pregnancy or lactation were excluded from the study. Diagnosis was based on clinical symptoms, serum thyroxine, TRAb, thyroid ultrasound and orbital computed tomography. Ficoll-Paque density gradient centrifugation was used to isolate PBMCs from 10 ml of fresh peripheral blood. Total RNA was extracted with Trizol reagent and quality-checked on an Agilent 2100 Bioanalyzer. V has 5 bases trimmed and J has 2 bases trimmed; junction bases matching no gene number 8. Sequences MNHEY (CDR1) and SMNVEV (CDR2) are obtained from the germline V gene (reference sequence). From its cysteine to its phenylalanine, the CDR3 spans 17 amino acids. The kept DNA is CDR3 alone, 51 bases in frame from the first base.

The chain is assembled from TRBV27 and TRBJ2-2, with 10 middle bases fitting TRBD2. This sequence originates from an adult man with Graves' ophthalmopathy. Sequencing used peripheral blood. The CDR3 in this case is CASSLDRLAGNTGELFF. The sequence in DNA is TGTGCCAGCAGTCTAGATAGACTAGCGGGTAACACCGGGGAGCTGTTTTTT.